The entry below gives a single T cell receptor beta chain sequence along with its context. The antigen remains unidentified. These data come from a study of T cell responses to AZD1222 COVID-19 vaccine. Findings of the study overall: Within unmutated variant regions lay the reported targets of nearly half of spike-specific TCRs. Females outnumbered males among donors, who were mostly white British; clonal diversity was possibly underestimated.

The CDR3 spans 15 residues. CDR1 and CDR2 from the germline V gene are SGHVS and FNYEAQ. V lost 0 bases, J lost 8 bases, and 16 bases lay in between. The protocol was immunoSEQ multiplex PCR, while the TCRdb copy is restricted to in-frame clones and leaves out a portion. The table shows just under 90,000 clones, with 80% to 90% occurring only once. This material consisted of peripheral blood, taken on day 0 of MenACWY control vaccination. The chain combines TRBV7-6 with TRBJ1-2; D remains ambiguous. This sequence was found in an adult in good health. The CDR3 loop reads CASSLAVGGVEGYTF. DNA for the CDR3: TGTGCCAGCAGCTTAGCCGTCGGTGGGGTAGAAGGCTACACCTTC. Combining the CDR3 with reference TRBV7-6 and TRBJ1-2 gives the whole variable domain GAGVSQSPRYKVTKRGQDVALRCDPISGHVSLYWYRQALGQGPEFLTYFNYEAQQDKSGLPNDRFSAERPEGSISTLTIQRTEQRDSAMYRCASSLAVGGVEGYTFGSGTRLTVV.